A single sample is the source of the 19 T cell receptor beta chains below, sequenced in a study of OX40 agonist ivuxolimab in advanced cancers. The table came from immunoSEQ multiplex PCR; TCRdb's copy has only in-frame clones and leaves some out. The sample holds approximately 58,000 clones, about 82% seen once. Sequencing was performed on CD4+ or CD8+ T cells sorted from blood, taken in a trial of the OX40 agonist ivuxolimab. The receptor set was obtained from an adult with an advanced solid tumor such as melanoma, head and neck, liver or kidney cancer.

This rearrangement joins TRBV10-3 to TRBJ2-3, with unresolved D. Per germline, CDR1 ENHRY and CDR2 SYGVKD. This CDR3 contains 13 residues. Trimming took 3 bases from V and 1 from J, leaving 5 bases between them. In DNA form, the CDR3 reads TGTGCCATCAGTGATCAGGGCACAGATACGCAGTATTTT. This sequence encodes CAISDQGTDTQYF.

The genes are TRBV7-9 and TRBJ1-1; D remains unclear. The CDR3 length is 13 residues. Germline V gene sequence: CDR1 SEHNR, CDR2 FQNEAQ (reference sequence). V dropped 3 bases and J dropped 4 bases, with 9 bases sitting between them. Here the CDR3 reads CASSFDRFTEAFF. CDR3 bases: TGTGCCAGCAGCTTCGATAGGTTCACTGAAGCTTTCTTT.

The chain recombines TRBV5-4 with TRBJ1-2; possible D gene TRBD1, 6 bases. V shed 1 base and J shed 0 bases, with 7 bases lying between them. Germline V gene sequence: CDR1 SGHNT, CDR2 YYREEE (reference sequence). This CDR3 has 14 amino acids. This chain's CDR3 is CASSLTGTNYGYTF. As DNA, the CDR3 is TGTGCCAGCAGCTTGACAGGGACTAACTATGGCTACACCTTC.

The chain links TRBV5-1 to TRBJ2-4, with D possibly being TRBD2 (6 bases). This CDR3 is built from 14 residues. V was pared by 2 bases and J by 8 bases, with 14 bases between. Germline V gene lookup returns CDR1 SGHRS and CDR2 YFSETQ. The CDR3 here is CASSFGGLVDIQYF. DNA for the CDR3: TGCGCCAGCAGCTTTGGAGGGCTTGTGGACATTCAGTACTTC. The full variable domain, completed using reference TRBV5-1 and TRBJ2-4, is KAGVTQTPRYLIKTRGQQVTLSCSPISGHRSVSWYQQTPGQGLQFLFEYFSETQRNKGNFPGRFSGRQFSNSRSEMNVSTLELGDSALYLCASSFGGLVDIQYFGAGTRLSVL.

In DNA form, the CDR3 reads TGTGCCAGTAGTGGGAGGGACGCGGGGCACACAGATACGCAGTATTTT. This encodes CASSGRDAGHTDTQYF. The chain recombines TRBV19 with TRBJ2-3; 7 nucleotides align to TRBD2. Germline V gene sequence: CDR1 LNHDA, CDR2 SQIVND (reference sequence). V lost 5 bases, J lost 2 bases, and 10 bases stayed unmatched. The CDR3 is 16 amino acids.

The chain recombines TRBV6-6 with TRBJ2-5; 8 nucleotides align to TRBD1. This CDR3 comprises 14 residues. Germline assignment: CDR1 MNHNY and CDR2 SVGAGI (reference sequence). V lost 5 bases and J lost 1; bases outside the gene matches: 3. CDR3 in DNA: TGTGCCAGCAGTCCTACAGGGGGCCAAGAGACCCAGTACTTC. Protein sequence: CASSPTGGQETQYF.

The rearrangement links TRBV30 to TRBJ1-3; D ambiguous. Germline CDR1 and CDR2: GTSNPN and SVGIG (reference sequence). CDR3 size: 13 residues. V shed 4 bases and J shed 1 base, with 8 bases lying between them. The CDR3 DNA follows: TGTGCCTGGATAGAAGGGTCTGGAAACACCATATATTTT. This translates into CAWIEGSGNTIYF.

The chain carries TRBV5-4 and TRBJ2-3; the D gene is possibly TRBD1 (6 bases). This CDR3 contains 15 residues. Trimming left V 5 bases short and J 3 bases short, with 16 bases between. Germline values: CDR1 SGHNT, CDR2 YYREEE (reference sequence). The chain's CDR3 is CASRRDISSTDTQYF. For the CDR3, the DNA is TGTGCCAGCAGGAGGGACATAAGTTCAACAGATACGCAGTATTTT.

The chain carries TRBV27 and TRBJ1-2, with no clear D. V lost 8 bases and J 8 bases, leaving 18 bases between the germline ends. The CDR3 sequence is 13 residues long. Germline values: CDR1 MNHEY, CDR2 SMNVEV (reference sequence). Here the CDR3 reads CASGSGESGGYTF. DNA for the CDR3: TGTGCCAGCGGGTCTGGGGAGTCGGGGGGCTACACCTTC.

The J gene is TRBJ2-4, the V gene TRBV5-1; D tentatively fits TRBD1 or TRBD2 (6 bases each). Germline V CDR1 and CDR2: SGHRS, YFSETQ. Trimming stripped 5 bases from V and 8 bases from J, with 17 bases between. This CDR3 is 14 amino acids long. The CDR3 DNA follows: TGCGCCAGCAGTTACAGGGAGGTCATGGACATTCAGTACTTC. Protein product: CASSYREVMDIQYF.

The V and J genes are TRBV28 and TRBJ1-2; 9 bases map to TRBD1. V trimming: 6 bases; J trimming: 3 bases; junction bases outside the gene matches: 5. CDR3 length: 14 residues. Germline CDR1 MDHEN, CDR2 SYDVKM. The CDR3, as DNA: TGTGCCAGCAGCGCCGGGACAGGGTACTATGGCTACACCTTC. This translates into CASSAGTGYYGYTF.

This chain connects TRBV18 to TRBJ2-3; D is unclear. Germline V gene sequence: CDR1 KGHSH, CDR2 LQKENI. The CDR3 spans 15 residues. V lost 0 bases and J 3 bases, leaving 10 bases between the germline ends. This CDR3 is CASSPPWEGTDTQYF. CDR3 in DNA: TGTGCCAGCTCACCACCGTGGGAAGGGACAGATACGCAGTATTTT.

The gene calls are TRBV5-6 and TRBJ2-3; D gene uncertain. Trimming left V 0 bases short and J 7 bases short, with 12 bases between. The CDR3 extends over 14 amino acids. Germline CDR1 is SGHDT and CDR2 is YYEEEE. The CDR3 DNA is TGTGCCAGCAGCTTGGGAGCGTATTCCTATACGCAGTATTTT. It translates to CASSLGAYSYTQYF.

The CDR3 loop reads CASSRDVGVGAYEQYF. For the CDR3, the DNA is TGTGCCAGCAGTCGGGACGTCGGAGTCGGAGCCTACGAGCAGTACTTC. The chain recombines TRBV7-6 with TRBJ2-7; D is perhaps TRBD1 or TRBD2 (5 bases each). In germline, CDR1 is SGHVS, CDR2 FNYEAQ. V shed 6 bases and J shed 2 bases, with 20 bases lying between them. There are 16 residues in the CDR3.

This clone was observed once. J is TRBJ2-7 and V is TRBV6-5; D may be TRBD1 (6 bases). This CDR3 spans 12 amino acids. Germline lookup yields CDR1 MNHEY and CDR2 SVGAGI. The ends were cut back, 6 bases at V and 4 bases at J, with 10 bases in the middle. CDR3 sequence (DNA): TGTGCCAGCAGCAGGGGACCGTACGAGCAGTACTTC. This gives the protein CASSRGPYEQYF.

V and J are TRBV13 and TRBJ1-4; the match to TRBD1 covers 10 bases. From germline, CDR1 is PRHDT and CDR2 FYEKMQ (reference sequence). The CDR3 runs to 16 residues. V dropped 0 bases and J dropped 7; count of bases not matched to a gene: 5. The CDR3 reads CASSLGTGTGAEKLFF. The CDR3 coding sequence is TGTGCCAGCAGCTTAGGGACCGGGACAGGGGCTGAAAAACTGTTTTTT.

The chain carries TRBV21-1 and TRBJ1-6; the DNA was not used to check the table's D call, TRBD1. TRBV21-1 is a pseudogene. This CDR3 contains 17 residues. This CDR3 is CASSKGLRGVYNSPLHF. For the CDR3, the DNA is TGTGCCAGCAGCAAAGGTCTAAGGGGCGTCTATAATTCACCCCTCCACTTT.

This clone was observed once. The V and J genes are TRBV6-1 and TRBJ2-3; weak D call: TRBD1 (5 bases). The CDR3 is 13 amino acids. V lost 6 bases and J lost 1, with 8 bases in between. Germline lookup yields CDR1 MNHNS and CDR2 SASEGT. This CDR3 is CASRTEGTDTQYF. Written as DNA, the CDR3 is TGTGCCAGCAGGACAGAGGGCACAGATACGCAGTATTTT.

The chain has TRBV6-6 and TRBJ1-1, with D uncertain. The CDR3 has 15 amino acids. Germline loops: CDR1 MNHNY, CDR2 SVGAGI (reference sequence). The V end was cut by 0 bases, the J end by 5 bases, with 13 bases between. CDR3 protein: CASSYSKGFGTEAFF. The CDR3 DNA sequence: TGTGCCAGCAGTTACTCGAAGGGATTCGGTACTGAAGCTTTCTTT.